This T cell receptor (beta chain) was sequenced during a study of T-cell memory formation after mild COVID-19. Overall study results and limits: Several responding clones turned up in pre-infection memory, indicating that cross-reactive memory may have taken part.

This clonotype was observed a handful of times. The antigen is not known. The germline V gene encodes CDR1 MNHEY and CDR2 SVGEGT. V lost 2 bases, J lost 2 bases, and 7 bases lay in between. The CDR3 loop spans 14 amino acids. One entry per CDR3 protein, called by TCRdb with MiXCR from the 5' RACE reads. The table lists hundreds of thousands of distinct CDR3 sequences, 15% to 20% of them singletons. The TCR comes from a man aged 18 to 29 who had mild COVID-19 (a few samples of this study predate the infection). Cell type and time point are not known. Sequenced: PBMCs or a T cell subset sorted from them (not recorded which). The rearrangement links TRBV6-2 or TRBV6-3 to TRBJ1-5; D remains ambiguous. The CDR3 coding sequence is TGTGCCAGCAGTTACGTAGCCCGCAATCAGCCCCAGCATTTT. As protein: CASSYVARNQPQHF.